Each of the 16 T cell receptor beta chains below was sequenced from the same sample in a study of cytomegalovirus exposure and HLA in healthy donors. This PCR relied on a set of 60 Vbeta primers and 13 Jbeta primers. Generated by immunoSEQ multiplex PCR, the TCRdb table keeps only in-frame clones and is missing some. The data hold more than 150,000 clones, with roughly 77% observed a single time. The source material was PBMCs. All receptors derive from a woman in her thirties in good health and CMV-seropositive.

This rearrangement joins TRBV18 to TRBJ2-7; TRBD2 matches 11 bases. Germline CDR1 and CDR2: KGHSH and LQKENI. The CDR3 contains 16 residues. With V trimmed by 1 base and J by 2 bases, 4 bases remained unmatched. CDR3 region: CASSPQASGGTYEQYF. CDR3 nucleotides: TGTGCCAGCTCACCACAAGCTAGCGGGGGGACCTACGAGCAGTACTTC.

This chain connects TRBV11-3 to TRBJ1-3; D might be TRBD1 (5 bases). Trimming cost V 1 base and J 1 base, with 14 bases left between them. CDR1 is SGHNT and CDR2 is YENEEA in the germline V gene. CDR3 length: 17 residues. The CDR3 region is CASSLAGDRNSGNTIYF. CDR3 in DNA: TGTGCCAGCAGCTTAGCAGGAGACAGAAATTCTGGAAACACCATATATTTT. Combining the CDR3 with reference TRBV11-3 and TRBJ1-3 gives the whole variable domain EAGVVQSPRYKIIEKKQPVAFWCNPISGHNTLYWYLQNLGQGPELLIRYENEEAVDDSQLPKDRFSAERLKGVDSTLKIQPAELGDSAVYLCASSLAGDRNSGNTIYFGEGSWLTVV.

The chain has TRBV6-5 and TRBJ1-1; 7 bases match TRBD1. Germline CDR1 MNHEY, CDR2 SVGAGI. V shed 11 bases, J shed 5 bases, and the junction held 11 bases outside the gene matches. This CDR3 is 13 amino acids long. CDR3 coding DNA: TGTGCCTGCAACAGGGGACGAGGGACTGAAGCTTTCTTT. Protein: CACNRGRGTEAFF.

The rearrangement joins TRBV27 to TRBJ2-7; tentatively, D is TRBD2 (7 bases). Between the trimmed V and J ends, which lost 8 bases and 6 bases, there was a span of 17 bases. Germline CDR1 MNHEY, CDR2 SMNVEV (reference sequence). The CDR3 has 13 amino acids. The CDR3 spells CASGGAPLGEQYF. The CDR3 DNA follows: TGTGCCAGCGGGGGGGCACCCTTGGGCGAGCAGTACTTC.

This clone was seen a few times. The chain carries TRBV6-4 and TRBJ2-3, with D possibly matching TRBD2 (5 bases). The CDR3 consists of 14 residues. Trimming pared 4 bases from V and 0 bases from J, leaving 8 bases between. CDR1 MRHNA and CDR2 SNTAGT come from the germline V gene. DNA of the CDR3: TGTGCCAGCAGTGTCGGGGAGAGCACAGATACGCAGTATTTT. Translated, it gives CASSVGESTDTQYF.

This clone was observed a few times. V gene TRBV6-6 combines with J gene TRBJ1-6; 9 bases match TRBD1. Germline V gives CDR1 MNHNY, CDR2 SVGAGI (reference sequence). The CDR3 covers 15 residues. V lost 2 bases, J lost 10 bases, and 6 bases stayed unmatched. The CDR3 DNA follows: TGTGCCAGCAGTTACCAGGGACAGGGAGGATCACCCCTCCACTTT. Encoded protein: CASSYQGQGGSPLHF.

The chain has TRBV4-3 and TRBJ2-7, with TRBD2 matching over 12 bases. The germline V gene encodes CDR1 LGHNA and CDR2 YSLEER. J was trimmed by 7 bases and V by 0 bases; bases with no gene match: 10. CDR3 length: 17 residues. The CDR3: CASSQDLALAGGKEQYF. The CDR3 region has the DNA TGCGCCAGCAGCCAAGATCTTGCCCTAGCGGGGGGGAAAGAGCAGTACTTC.

The chain's CDR3 is CASSVSGGLTGELFF. The CDR3 DNA is TGTGCCAGCAGCGTCAGCGGGGGTTTAACCGGGGAGCTGTTTTTT. V usage is TRBV9 and J usage is TRBJ2-2; 8 bases map to TRBD2. CDR3 size: 15 residues. V gave up 2 bases and J gave up 5 bases; unmatched junction bases: 5. CDR1 is SGDLS, CDR2 YYNGEE, per germline.

The V call is TRBV5-1, the J call TRBJ1-6, with TRBD1 identical over 8 bases. Germline V gene lookup returns CDR1 SGHRS and CDR2 YFSETQ. V trimming: 0 bases; J trimming: 9 bases; junction bases outside the gene matches: 2. This CDR3 region has 14 residues. CDR3 nucleotide sequence: TGCGCCAGCAGCTTGGCAGGGGGCGGTTCACCCCTCCACTTT. It yields the protein CASSLAGGGSPLHF.

This clone was counted once. The genes are TRBV6-5 and TRBJ1-4; 10 bases match TRBD1. The CDR3 consists of 13 residues. The V gene's germline CDR1 is MNHEY and CDR2 SVGAGI. V lost 4 bases, J lost 8 bases, and 1 base stayed unmatched. The CDR3 sequence: CASSLDRGEKLFF. The CDR3, as DNA: TGTGCCAGCAGTTTGGACAGGGGGGAAAAACTGTTTTTT.

V gene TRBV18 combines with J gene TRBJ2-3, with a possible D match to TRBD2 (5 bases). CDR1 and CDR2 from the germline V gene are KGHSH and LQKENI. This CDR3 is built from 15 residues. Trimming took off 3 bases at V and 4 bases at J, with 14 bases between the two ends. The DNA for the CDR3 is TGTGCCAGCTCACCCCTCGGGAATACAGCAGATACGCAGTATTTT. It specifies CASSPLGNTADTQYF.

The chain combines TRBV6-5 with TRBJ2-7; 10 nucleotides match TRBD2. The J segment lost 2 bases and the V segment lost 5 bases, leaving 3 bases of the junction unmatched. Per germline, CDR1 MNHEY and CDR2 SVGAGI. This CDR3 region has 14 residues. The CDR3 nucleotides are TGTGCCAGCAGTCTCAGCGGGGGGGCCTACGAGCAGTACTTC. Its protein is CASSLSGGAYEQYF.

The chain combines TRBV7-9 with TRBJ2-5; D call uncertain. The V and J ends lost 1 base and 13 bases respectively, with 16 bases between them. Per germline, CDR1 SEHNR and CDR2 FQNEAQ (reference sequence). There are 13 residues in the CDR3. CDR3 in amino acids: CASSLEASTPWYF. CDR3 DNA: TGTGCCAGCAGCTTAGAAGCAAGCACCCCGTGGTACTTC.

This sequence joins TRBV28 and TRBJ2-5, with D possibly being TRBD1 (6 bases). The CDR3 loop spans 15 amino acids. The V end was cut by 3 bases, the J end by 1 base, with 12 bases between. CDR1 is MDHEN, CDR2 SYDVKM, per germline. CDR3 sequence: CASSFLSDSQETQYF. CDR3 nucleotide sequence: TGTGCCAGCAGTTTCCTGTCGGACAGCCAAGAGACCCAGTACTTC.

This clone was detected only a few times. This chain connects TRBV29-1 to TRBJ1-4; tentative D call: TRBD1 (5 bases). V lost 1 base to trimming and J lost 10 bases, with 10 bases between them. This CDR3 comprises 12 residues. CDR1 and CDR2 (germline): SQVTM, ANQGSEA. The CDR3 sequence is CSVEGQGGKLFF. Written as DNA, the CDR3 is TGCAGCGTTGAAGGTCAGGGAGGAAAACTGTTTTTT. The full variable domain, its missing parts supplied by reference TRBV29-1 and TRBJ1-4, is SAVISQKPSRDICQRGTSLTIQCQVDSQVTMMFWYRQQPGQSLTLIATANQGSEATYESGFVIDKFPISRPNLTFSTLTVSNMSPEDSSIYLCSVEGQGGKLFFGSGTQLSVL.

V and J are TRBV7-2 and TRBJ1-2; 7 bases are a match to TRBD1. The J segment lost 4 bases and the V segment lost 2 bases, leaving 13 bases of the junction unmatched. CDR3 length: 17 amino acids. Per germline, CDR1 SGHTA and CDR2 FQGNSA. The CDR3 here is CASSLTPQRGQIYGYTF. CDR3 DNA: TGTGCCAGCAGCTTAACCCCCCAGAGGGGGCAGATCTATGGCTACACCTTC.